What follows are 2 T cell receptor beta chains derived from one specimen sequenced in a study of blood T cell repertoires in COVID-19. Assay: immunoSEQ multiplex PCR; the TCRdb copy retains only in-frame clones and omits some. The sample gives a few hundred thousand clones, around four fifths of which show up once; approximately 3.8% is in the top ten. Sequenced: peripheral blood. The receptor set was obtained from a woman between 45 and 60 years old with active or convalescent COVID-19.

The chain combines TRBV12-3 or TRBV12-4 with TRBJ2-1, with D perhaps TRBD1 (5 bases). The CDR3 is 13 residues long. V gave up 2 bases and J gave up 11 bases, with 13 bases separating them. The CDR3, as DNA: TGTGCCAGCAGTTTATCCCTGGCAGGGAAGCAGTTCTTC. Protein: CASSLSLAGKQFF.

The CDR3 protein is CASSLMTGGSQPQHF. The DNA for the CDR3 is TGTGCCAGCAGTTTGATGACAGGGGGTAGTCAGCCCCAGCATTTT. The chain has TRBV5-5 and TRBJ1-5; the match to TRBD1 covers 9 bases. The CDR3 extends over 15 amino acids. Per the germline V gene, CDR1 is SGHKS and CDR2 is YYEKEE (reference sequence). Unmatched junction bases numbered 9, after V lost 5 bases and J lost 6 bases.